One sample yielded the 19 T cell receptor beta chains listed below, sequenced in a study of response to subunit inactivated influenza vaccine. TCRdb reprocessed the RT-PCR reads via MiXCR and lists one record per CDR3 protein. The repertoire holds about 190,000 distinct CDR3 sequences, with 14% as singletons. Sequences were derived from CD8+ T cells sorted from PBMCs, sampled about 5 days after vaccination. These receptors were taken from a man aged 50 or older who received an inactivated influenza vaccine.

This chain connects TRBV20-1 to TRBJ2-7, with D unclear. This CDR3 comprises 15 residues. From germline, CDR1 is DFQATT and CDR2 SNEGSKA (reference sequence). V lost 0 bases to trimming and J lost 3 bases, with 15 bases between them. Here the CDR3 DNA reads TGCAGTGCTAGAGACCGTGGGGTCTCAAGCTACGAGCAGTACTTC. It yields the protein CSARDRGVSSYEQYF.

The chain carries TRBV6-2 or TRBV6-3 and TRBJ2-3; TRBD1 or TRBD2 may be the D gene (5 bases each). The CDR3 contains 17 residues. Trimming took 2 bases from V and 5 from J, leaving 20 bases between them. The V gene's germline CDR1 is MNHEY and CDR2 SVGEGT. The CDR3 is CASSYRLGEPSGDTQYF. The DNA for the CDR3 is TGTGCCAGCAGTTACCGCCTGGGGGAACCTTCTGGAGATACGCAGTATTTT.

The chain carries TRBV24-1 and TRBJ2-2; 7 nucleotides align to TRBD2. The CDR3 is 15 amino acids. The V gene end was trimmed by 3 bases and the J gene end by 4 bases; junction bases not matched to a gene: 4. Germline CDR1 is KGHDR and CDR2 is SFDVKD. The CDR3: CATSDRGSGTGELFF. The DNA for the CDR3 is TGTGCCACCAGTGATCGCGGGAGTGGCACCGGGGAGCTGTTTTTT.

This rearrangement joins TRBV14 to TRBJ2-5, with D perhaps TRBD2 (5 bases). The CDR3 totals 14 residues. Germline assignment: CDR1 SGHDN and CDR2 FVKESK. The V and J ends lost 1 base and 5 bases respectively, with 11 bases between them. The CDR3 DNA is TGTGCCAGCAGCCAAGCACCCAGAGGGGAGACCCAGTACTTC. Residues: CASSQAPRGETQYF.

This clonotype was detected only a few times. The chain recombines TRBV27 with TRBJ2-3; D is perhaps TRBD2 (6 bases). Germline V gene sequence: CDR1 MNHEY, CDR2 SMNVEV (reference sequence). Trimming shortened V by 4 bases and J by 0 bases, and 11 bases separated the two germline ends. CDR3 length equals 15 residues. CDR3: CASSSLAASTDTQYF. CDR3 bases: TGTGCCAGCAGTTCACTAGCAGCTAGCACAGATACGCAGTATTTT.

The chain has TRBV6-1 and TRBJ2-2, with 8 bases fitting TRBD1. CDR1 is MNHNS, CDR2 SASEGT, per germline. Trimming at V came to 5 bases and at J to 3 bases, leaving 5 bases not matched to a gene. The CDR3 has 15 residues. CDR3 amino acids: CASSPTGADTGELFF. In DNA form, the CDR3 reads TGTGCCAGCAGTCCGACAGGGGCCGACACCGGGGAGCTGTTTTTT.

This clonotype occurred once. The chain has TRBV27 and TRBJ2-1, with D perhaps matching TRBD1 (6 bases). This CDR3 is built from 18 residues. CDR1 MNHEY and CDR2 SMNVEV come from the germline V gene (reference sequence). Deletions cut 6 bases from V and 3 bases from J, with 24 bases between. The CDR3 bases are TGTGCCAGCAGCAAGCTCCCCCGGGACACCGTATTCTACAATGAGCAGTTCTTC. This sequence encodes CASSKLPRDTVFYNEQFF.

The V gene is TRBV28, the J gene TRBJ2-3, with 12 bases matching TRBD2. The CDR3 runs to 14 residues. Looked up from germline, CDR1 is MDHEN and CDR2 is SYDVKM. Trimming at V came to 8 bases and at J to 4 bases, leaving 4 bases not matched to a gene. The DNA for the CDR3 is TGTGCCAGCCACGGACTAGCGGGATCAGATACGCAGTATTTT. It encodes CASHGLAGSDTQYF.

This sequence joins TRBV6-5 and TRBJ2-7; D tentatively fits TRBD1 or TRBD2 (5 bases each). Germline V gene lookup returns CDR1 MNHEY and CDR2 SVGAGI. Trimming shortened V by 4 bases and J by 7 bases, and 14 bases separated the two germline ends. The CDR3 consists of 13 residues. CDR3 region: CASSSGRAGEQYF. The CDR3 DNA reads as TGTGCCAGCAGTTCGGGAAGGGCAGGGGAGCAGTACTTC.

V is TRBV27 and J is TRBJ2-1, with D perhaps being TRBD1 or TRBD2 (5 bases each). Germline loops: CDR1 MNHEY, CDR2 SMNVEV (reference sequence). This CDR3 spans 13 amino acids. The V gene lost 7 bases and the J gene lost 9 bases, with 16 bases spanning the gap. In DNA form, the CDR3 reads TGTGCCAGCACGGGGTGGGAGCAGGGTGAGCAGTTCTTC. The encoded protein is CASTGWEQGEQFF.

V and J are TRBV6-1 and TRBJ1-5; D is perhaps TRBD1 (5 bases). The CDR3 has 14 residues. The V gene's germline CDR1 is MNHNS and CDR2 SASEGT. In DNA, the CDR3 is TGTGCTTGCTTGAAGGGGTATGGCAATCAGCCCCAGCATTTT. Its translation is CACLKGYGNQPQHF.

This clonotype appeared many times. The rearrangement links TRBV28 to TRBJ2-3, with 8 bases lining up with TRBD2. V lost 7 bases to trimming and J lost 3 bases; unmatched junction nucleotides: 9. Germline CDR1 is MDHEN and CDR2 is SYDVKM. This CDR3 is 15 amino acids long. CDR3 loop: CASKMAGGATDTQYF. CDR3 DNA sequence: TGTGCCAGCAAAATGGCGGGGGGCGCTACAGATACGCAGTATTTT.

The chain has TRBV27 and TRBJ2-2; TRBD2 is a possible D gene (6 bases). From germline, CDR1 is MNHEY and CDR2 SMNVEV (reference sequence). Trimming left V 3 bases short and J 4 bases short, with 9 bases between. The CDR3 consists of 14 residues. CDR3 sequence (DNA): TGTGCCAGCAGTTTTGGAGGGATCACCGGGGAGCTGTTTTTT. This translates into CASSFGGITGELFF.

The V and J genes are TRBV5-1 and TRBJ1-6; D might be TRBD1 (5 bases). V shed 9 bases and J shed 5 bases, with 12 bases lying between them. CDR1 is SGHRS, CDR2 YFSETQ, per germline. The CDR3 runs to 13 residues. CDR3 sequence: CATSEGNNSPLHF. As DNA, the CDR3 is TGCGCCACCAGTGAGGGGAATAATTCACCCCTCCACTTT.

This clonotype was picked up many times. The V and J genes are TRBV29-1 and TRBJ1-4; D might be TRBD1 (6 bases). The CDR3 is made up of 12 amino acids. CDR1 SQVTM and CDR2 ANQGSEA come from the germline V gene. V was clipped by 4 bases and J by 11 bases, with 14 bases between them. CDR3 in DNA: TGCAGCGTTGCAATTAGGGGGAGGAAACTGTTTTTT. Protein sequence: CSVAIRGRKLFF.

J is TRBJ2-2 and V is TRBV2; 8 bases are shared with TRBD1. J lost 3 bases, V lost 6 bases, and 6 bases had no gene match. Germline V gene data show CDR1 as SNHLY and CDR2 as FYNNEI. CDR3 length: 15 residues. Here the CDR3 reads CASSGDRGYTGELFF. In nucleotides, the CDR3 is TGTGCCAGCAGCGGAGACAGGGGCTACACCGGGGAGCTGTTTTTT.

A few counts support this clonotype. V is TRBV7-9 and J is TRBJ2-3; unclear D gene. This CDR3 is built from 16 residues. The V gene's germline CDR1 is SEHNR and CDR2 FQNEAQ (reference sequence). V was clipped by 1 base and J by 0 bases, with 11 bases between them. CDR3 amino acids: CASSLVVVSSTDTQYF. The CDR3 nucleotides read TGTGCCAGCAGCTTAGTAGTGGTAAGCAGCACAGATACGCAGTATTTT.

This clonotype has only a few counts. The chain recombines TRBV29-1 with TRBJ2-1, with TRBD2 identical over 8 bases. This CDR3 is built from 12 residues. Trimming at V came to 8 bases and at J to 5 bases, leaving 5 bases not matched to a gene. CDR1 is SQVTM and CDR2 is ANQGSEA in the germline V gene. For the CDR3, the DNA is TGCAGCCCTACTAGCGGCAACAATGAGCAGTTCTTC. Its protein product is CSPTSGNNEQFF.

The CDR3 reads CSAAVAASYYNEQFF. The CDR3 DNA reads TGCAGTGCTGCCGTGGCAGCCTCCTATTACAATGAGCAGTTCTTC. This chain links TRBV20-1 with TRBJ2-1; D is undetermined. Deletions cut 5 bases from V and 4 bases from J, with 18 bases between. This CDR3 has 15 residues. In germline, CDR1 is DFQATT, CDR2 SNEGSKA (reference sequence).